One TCR beta chain is described in this entry. This CDR3 has 14 residues. Looked up from germline, CDR1 is KGHSY and CDR2 is FQNENV. Researchers ran the PCR with 60 Vbeta and 13 Jbeta primers. Generated by immunoSEQ multiplex PCR, the TCRdb table keeps only in-frame clones and is missing some. The data contain 200,000 to 250,000 clones, over 75% of them singletons. This entry belongs to a study of cytomegalovirus exposure and HLA in healthy donors. Overall study: One earlier analysis, a look at 150 million to 200 million T cells, found around 110 million unique TCR beta sequences.

Sequenced: PBMCs. The sequence derives from a human donor in good health. This chain links TRBV16 with TRBJ2-5; D unclear. The J call is uncertain, as TRBJ2-7 better fits the DNA end. CDR3 coding DNA: TGTGCCAGCAGCCAAGGTGTGGGCTCCTACGAGCAGTACTTC. Amino acid sequence: CASSQGVGSYEQYF.